Described below is a single T cell receptor (beta chain) sequence and its context. As yet, its antigen is unknown. These data are taken from a study of beta chain features in type 1 diabetes. Study context: Healthy donors and patients showed comparable age, gender and cell yields.

Germline assignment: CDR1 GTSNPN and CDR2 SVGIG (reference sequence). The V end lost 4 bases, the J end lost 4 bases, and 11 bases lay between the germline ends. This CDR3 region has 13 residues. Study conclusions and caveats: A moderate, significant TCRB CDR3 shortening appeared in type 1 diabetes across four CD4+ subsets. Any HLA effect on TCRB rearrangement was left unresolved by small sub-analyses. The cDNA sequencing approach could over-represent high-TCR-expressing cells. More deletions and fewer insertions at VDJ junctions were seen in type 1 diabetes patients.

The isolated RNA, all of it, was reverse transcribed, so expressed TCRB transcripts were what got sequenced. The protocol was immunoSEQ multiplex PCR, while the TCRdb copy is restricted to in-frame clones and leaves out a portion. The sample has about 700,000 clones, around 15% seen once; the top ten hold about 0.02%. The sample was naive CD4+ T cells from blood. The clonotype comes from a man aged 18 to 30 with type 1 diabetes. The chain uses TRBV30 and TRBJ2-1, with D possibly matching TRBD1 (6 bases). The CDR3, as DNA: TGTGCCTGGACGACAGGCCTGTACAATGAGCAGTTCTTC. Translated: CAWTTGLYNEQFF.